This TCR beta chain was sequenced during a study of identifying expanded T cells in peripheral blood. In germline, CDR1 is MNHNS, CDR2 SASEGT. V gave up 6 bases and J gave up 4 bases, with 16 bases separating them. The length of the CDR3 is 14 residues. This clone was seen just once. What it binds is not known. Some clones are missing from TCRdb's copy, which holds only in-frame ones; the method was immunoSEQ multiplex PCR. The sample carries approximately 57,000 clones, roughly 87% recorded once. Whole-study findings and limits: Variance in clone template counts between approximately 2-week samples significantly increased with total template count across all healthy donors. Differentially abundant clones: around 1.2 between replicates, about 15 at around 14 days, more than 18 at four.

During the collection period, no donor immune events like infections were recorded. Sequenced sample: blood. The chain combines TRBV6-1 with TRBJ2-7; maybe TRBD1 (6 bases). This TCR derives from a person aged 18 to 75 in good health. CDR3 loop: CASRGTGNGYEQYF. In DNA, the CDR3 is TGTGCCAGCAGAGGTACAGGGAACGGTTACGAGCAGTACTTC.